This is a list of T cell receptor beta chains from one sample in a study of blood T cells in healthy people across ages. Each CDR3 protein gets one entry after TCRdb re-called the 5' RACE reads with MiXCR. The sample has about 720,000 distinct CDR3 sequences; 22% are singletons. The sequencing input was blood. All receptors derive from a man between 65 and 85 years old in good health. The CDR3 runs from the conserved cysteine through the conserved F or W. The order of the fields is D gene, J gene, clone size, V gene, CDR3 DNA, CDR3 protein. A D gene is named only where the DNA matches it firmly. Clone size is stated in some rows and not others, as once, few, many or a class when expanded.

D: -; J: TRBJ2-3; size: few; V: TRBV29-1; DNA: TGCAGCCTCCGTTTAGATACGCAGTATTTT; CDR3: CSLRLDTQYF
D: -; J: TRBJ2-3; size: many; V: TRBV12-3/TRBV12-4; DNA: TGTGCCAGCAGTTTGGGCCCCGAAGATACGCAGTATTTT; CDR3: CASSLGPEDTQYF
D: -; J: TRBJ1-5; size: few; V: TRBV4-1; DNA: TGCGCCAGCAGTCATAATAACGCCGAAAGCAATCAGCCCCAGCATTTT; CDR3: CASSHNNAESNQPQHF
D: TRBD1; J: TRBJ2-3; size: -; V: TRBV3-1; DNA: TGTGCCAGCAGCCCGGACAGGACATTGGGTACGCAGTATTTT; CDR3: CASSPDRTLGTQYF
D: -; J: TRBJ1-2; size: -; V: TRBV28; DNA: TGTGCCATAGATGGGGAGAGAGCTAACTATGGCTACACCTTC; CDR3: CAIDGERANYGYTF
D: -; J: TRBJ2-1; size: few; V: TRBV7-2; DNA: TGTGCCAGCAGCTTAGTTGGGGGGCCTGGCAATGAGCAGTTCTTC; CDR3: CASSLVGGPGNEQFF
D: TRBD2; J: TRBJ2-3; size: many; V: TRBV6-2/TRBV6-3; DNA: TGTGCCAGCAGTTGGCTAGCGGGGGAAACCACAGATACGCAGTATTTT; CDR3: CASSWLAGETTDTQYF
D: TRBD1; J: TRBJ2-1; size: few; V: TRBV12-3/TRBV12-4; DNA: TGTGCCAGCAGTTCCGAAAAGGGGACAGATCCCTCCTACAATGAGCAGTTCTTC; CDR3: CASSSEKGTDPSYNEQFF
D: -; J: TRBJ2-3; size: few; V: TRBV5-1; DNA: TGCGCCAGCAGCTCTAACAGGCTAGACACAGATACGCAGTATTTT; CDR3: CASSSNRLDTDTQYF
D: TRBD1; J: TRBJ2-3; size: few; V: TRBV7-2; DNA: TGTGCCAGCACCCCGGACAGGGCTCGCACAGATACGCAGTATTTT; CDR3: CASTPDRARTDTQYF
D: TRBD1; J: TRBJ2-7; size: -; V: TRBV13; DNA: TGTGCCAGCAGCCCAGACAGGGACCACGAGCAGTACTTC; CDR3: CASSPDRDHEQYF
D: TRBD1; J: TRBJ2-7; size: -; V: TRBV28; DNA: TGTGCCAGCAGTCCCCCGGGACAGTACTCCTACGAGCAGTACTTC; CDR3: CASSPPGQYSYEQYF
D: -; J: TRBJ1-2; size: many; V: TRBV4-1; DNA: TGCGCCAGCAGCCAAGATCGGCGACCGCTTCTATACGGCTACACCTTC; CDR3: CASSQDRRPLLYGYTF
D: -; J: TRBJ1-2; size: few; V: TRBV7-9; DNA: TGTGCCAGCAGCCGCAGTTTGGGTGAATATGGCTACACCTTC; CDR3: CASSRSLGEYGYTF
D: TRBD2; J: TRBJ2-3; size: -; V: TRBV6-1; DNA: TGTGCCAGCAGTAGAAGAGCGGGGGGGAGCACAGATACGCAGTATTTT; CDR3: CASSRRAGGSTDTQYF
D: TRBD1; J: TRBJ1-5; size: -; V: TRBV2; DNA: TGTGCCGGCACCTACAGGGGGCAGGTGGGTCAGCCCCAGCATTTT; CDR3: CAGTYRGQVGQPQHF
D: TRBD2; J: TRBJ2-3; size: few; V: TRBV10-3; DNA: TGTGCCATCAGTGGAAGAGGACTAGCGGGGACCCCTCTAAGCACAGATACGCAGTATTTT; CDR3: CAISGRGLAGTPLSTDTQYF
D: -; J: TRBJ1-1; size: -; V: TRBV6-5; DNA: TGTGCCAGCAGAAGAGCAACTGAAGCTTTCTTT; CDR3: CASRRATEAFF
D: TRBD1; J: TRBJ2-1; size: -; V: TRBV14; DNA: TGTGCCAGCAGCCAAGATAAGGACAGGGCGTTACGTTTCAATGAGCAGTTCTTC; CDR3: CASSQDKDRALRFNEQFF
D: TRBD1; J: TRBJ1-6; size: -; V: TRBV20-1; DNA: TGCAGTGCCCCAACAGGGGCCTCCTATAATTCACCCCTCCACTTT; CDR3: CSAPTGASYNSPLHF
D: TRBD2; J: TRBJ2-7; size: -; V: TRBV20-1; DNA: TGCAGTGCTAGAGATGGGAGGACGGGGGGGCCTCAACAGTGCTTC; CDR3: CSARDGRTGGPQQCF
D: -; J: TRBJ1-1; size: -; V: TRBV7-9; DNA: TGTGCCAGCAGCTGGGGACAAGTCGGTGACACTGAAGCTTTCTTT; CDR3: CASSWGQVGDTEAFF